The rows below give T cell receptor beta chains drawn from one sample of a study of response to subunit inactivated influenza vaccine. One entry per CDR3 protein, called by TCRdb with MiXCR from the RT-PCR reads. Of roughly 570,000 distinct CDR3 sequences listed, 10% to 15% were seen once; the top ten hold around 13%. The material sequenced was PBMCs from blood, taken 35 to 45 days after vaccination. The source is a man between 50 and 59 years old who received an inactivated influenza vaccine. The CDR3 runs from the conserved cysteine through the conserved F or W. The listing skips clone size in some rows; elsewhere it reads once, few, many or a size class.

CDR3,size,J,V
CASSLGGTNTEAFF,many,TRBJ1-1,TRBV11-2
CAIRGGLGETQYF,-,TRBJ2-5,TRBV28
CASSLDGGGSSYEQYF,few,TRBJ2-7,TRBV7-2
CASSRTSGATDTQYF,few,TRBJ2-3,TRBV5-1
CASSPMAALAKNIQYF,-,TRBJ2-4,TRBV18
CASSFGAAYEQYF,few,TRBJ2-7,TRBV12-3/TRBV12-4
CASSQAGQFSYEQYF,few,TRBJ2-7,TRBV3-1
CATSRGRDETQYF,-,TRBJ2-5,TRBV15
CASSFSRGRGGEQYF,-,TRBJ2-7,TRBV5-5
CASSQEEGTQRTQYF,-,TRBJ2-5,TRBV4-2
CASSPGLAGANTGELFF,many,TRBJ2-2,TRBV4-3
CASSHGTSYEQYF,few,TRBJ2-7,TRBV7-6
CASSLGTGGPGDTQYF,-,TRBJ2-3,TRBV7-3
CASRLAGVYNEQFF,many,TRBJ2-1,TRBV12-3/TRBV12-4
CSVGPGQRNTEAFF,many,TRBJ1-1,TRBV29-1
CASTGASYEQYF,few,TRBJ2-7,TRBV28
CASSQDQRVPETQYF,-,TRBJ2-5,TRBV4-2
CASSKNPGQGAGEQFF,-,TRBJ2-1,TRBV11-2
CSVSGSWTANTIYF,many,TRBJ1-3,TRBV29-1